What follows describes a single T cell receptor (beta chain). What it recognizes is unknown. The data originate from a study of vaccination effects on CD4 cells after COVID-19. Study-level information: Following the second dose by a median of 72 days, the post-vaccine samples were obtained. Wells of a few million PBMC each were grown with around 10 IU/ml IL-2 and about 9.6 ug/ml peptides.

An approximately nine-day culture period preceded the isolation of CD4+ T cells. Subjects were given two BNT162b2 or mRNA-1273 vaccine doses. Germline V CDR1 and CDR2: MGHRA, YSYEKL. The CDR3 is made up of 16 amino acids. The V segment lost 1 base and the J segment 7 bases; nucleotides outside the gene matches: 8. TCRdb's table, derived via immunoSEQ multiplex PCR, lists solely in-frame clones and lacks some. Of fewer than 60,000 clones in the sample, under 85% were seen once. This chain joins TRBV4-1 and TRBJ2-3, with 10 bases fitting TRBD2. Source: CD4+ T cells from PBMCs cultured without peptide, taken after COVID-19 vaccination. The clonotype originates from a human donor who received a COVID-19 vaccine. The CDR3 reads CASSQGGSGRGYTQYF. CDR3 DNA: TGCGCCAGCAGCCAAGGGGGGAGCGGGAGGGGGTATACGCAGTATTTT.